This TCR beta chain was sequenced during a study of blood T cell repertoires in COVID-19. Study-wide context: Donors in the United States, Italy and Spain gave samples during acute or convalescent COVID-19. T cells, B-cell-depleted T cells, or PBMCs supplied cDNA or gDNA.

As handled by the study authors: Estimated nucleated cell counts came from reference gene primer amplification. Sequenced by immunoSEQ multiplex PCR; TCRdb stores in-frame clones only, minus some. From that table come the V and J calls and clone size; the DNA was used to work out D and trimming. The sample lists about 91,000 clones, around 88% occurring once. Sequencing input: peripheral blood. The source of this sequence is a woman aged 70-85 years with acute or convalescent COVID-19.

In nucleotides, the CDR3 is TGTGCCACCAGCAGCCGGTCCTACAATGAGCAGTTCTTC. Amino acid sequence: CATSSRSYNEQFF. The J gene is TRBJ2-1, the V gene TRBV15, with D unclear. The CDR3 extends over 13 amino acids. The V gene lost 3 bases and the J gene lost 1 base, with 4 bases spanning the gap. Per germline, CDR1 LNHNV and CDR2 YYDKDF (reference sequence).